These 11 T cell receptor beta chains share one sample of origin, sequenced in a study of T cells in Graves' hyperthyroidism and ophthalmopathy. Researchers took RNA transcripts and amplified the TCR beta CDR3 regions from them. RT-PCR in the first round (using the HTBI primer set) targeted the TCR CDR3. One entry per CDR3 protein results from TCRdb running MiXCR on the multiplex PCR reads. The sample shows 550,000 to 850,000 distinct CDR3 sequences, around 20% of them seen only once. The sequencing input was blood. These receptors originate from a woman between 45 and 65 years old with Graves' hyperthyroidism that later progressed to Graves' ophthalmopathy.

This clonotype was seen repeatedly, ten times or more. This chain joins TRBV5-1 and TRBJ1-2, with D uncertain. Germline values: CDR1 SGHRS, CDR2 YFSETQ. CDR3 length equals 16 residues. Trimming took 4 bases from V and 1 from J, leaving 17 bases between them. Here the CDR3 DNA reads TGCGCCAGCAGCCCAAGTTGGGCTGGAGTTAACTATGGCTACACCTTC. Protein sequence: CASSPSWAGVNYGYTF.

This clonotype was recorded once. Being one base from a much bigger clone, this may be a read error. The chain uses TRBV12-3 or TRBV12-4 and TRBJ1-2, with D tentatively TRBD1 (6 bases). With 5 bases removed from V and 5 bases from J, the gap between germline ends came to 18 bases. CDR3 size: 15 residues. CDR3 nucleotides: TGTGCCAGCAGTCGTAAGCAGGGACACATATATGGCTACACCTTC. Protein product: CASSRKQGHIYGYTF.

This clonotype has only a few counts. This sequence joins TRBV7-3 and TRBJ2-1; D ambiguous. V lost 3 bases and J 7 bases, leaving 10 bases between the germline ends. The germline V gene encodes CDR1 SGHTA and CDR2 FQGTGA. There are 13 residues in the CDR3. The CDR3 reads CASSFSALNEQFF. CDR3 bases: TGTGCCAGCAGCTTTTCCGCTTTGAATGAGCAGTTCTTC. Drawing the rest from reference TRBV7-3 and TRBJ2-1, the complete variable domain is GAGVSQTPSNKVTEKGKYVELRCDPISGHTALYWYRQSLGQGPEFLIYFQGTGAADDSGLPNDRFFAVRPEGSVSTLKIQRTERGDSAVYLCASSFSALNEQFFGPGTRLTVL.

This sequence joins TRBV27 and TRBJ2-7, with TRBD2 as a possible D gene (5 bases). The CDR3 is made up of 13 amino acids. V was pared by 5 bases and J by 3 bases, with 11 bases between. CDR1 and CDR2 from the germline V gene are MNHEY and SMNVEV (reference sequence). The CDR3 loop is CASSPGMLYEQYF. The CDR3 DNA sequence: TGTGCCAGCAGTCCCGGGATGCTCTACGAGCAGTACTTC.

This clonotype was observed many times. The V call is TRBV20-1, the J call TRBJ2-7, with D possibly being TRBD2 (6 bases). Germline CDR1 and CDR2: DFQATT and SNEGSKA (reference sequence). This CDR3 has 14 amino acids. V lost 3 bases to trimming and J lost 0 bases, with 12 bases between them. CDR3 residues: CSAREGRSSYEQYF. The CDR3 DNA reads TGCAGTGCTAGGGAGGGGCGGAGCTCCTACGAGCAGTACTTC.

The chain carries TRBV6-2 or TRBV6-3 and TRBJ1-2, with 8 bases identical to TRBD1. Germline lookup yields CDR1 MNHEY and CDR2 SVGEGT. CDR3 length equals 13 residues. Trimming cost V 2 bases and J 7 bases; bases outside gene matches: 3. CDR3 loop: CASSYSRGLGYTF. The CDR3 DNA reads as TGTGCCAGCAGTTACAGCAGGGGGCTTGGCTACACCTTC.

This chain links TRBV6-1 with TRBJ2-3; D not certain. The CDR3 runs 14 residues. V lost 7 bases and J 0 bases, leaving 11 bases between the germline ends. Germline V gene data show CDR1 as MNHNS and CDR2 as SASEGT. CDR3 coding DNA: TGTGCCAGCAAGGCGGTGTCTAGCACAGATACGCAGTATTTT. It encodes CASKAVSSTDTQYF.

The V gene is TRBV12-3 or TRBV12-4, the J gene TRBJ1-2; the match to TRBD1 covers 7 bases. The CDR3 is 14 amino acids. With V trimmed by 4 bases and J by 12 bases, 14 bases remained unmatched. CDR3 nucleotide sequence: TGTGCCAGCAGTTACAGGGGCCAAGGCTGGGGGAACACCTTC. Translated, it gives CASSYRGQGWGNTF.

The rearrangement uses TRBV5-1 and TRBJ2-3, with a possible D match to TRBD2 (7 bases). This CDR3 comprises 16 residues. In germline, CDR1 is SGHRS, CDR2 YFSETQ. V was cut by 3 bases and J by 0 bases, with 14 bases left in between. DNA of the CDR3: TGCGCCAGCAGCTGGGGGGCTAGCGGAAGCACAGATACGCAGTATTTT. Its protein product is CASSWGASGSTDTQYF.

This clonotype was found a few times. The CDR3 sequence: CAIRADRGGYEQYF. CDR3 nucleotides: TGTGCCATCAGGGCCGACAGGGGTGGCTACGAGCAGTACTTC. J is TRBJ2-7 and V is TRBV10-3; the match to TRBD1 covers 8 bases. From germline, CDR1 is ENHRY and CDR2 SYGVKD. The CDR3 covers 14 residues. Trimming removed 6 bases from V and 3 bases from J; junction bases left unmatched: 7.

In regard to this clonotype: One junction end does not reproduce the germline sequence, and a read error may be involved. The V gene is TRBV20-1, the J gene TRBJ2-3, with 7 bases fitting TRBD2. Germline V gene data show CDR1 as DFQATT and CDR2 as SNEGSKA (reference sequence). This CDR3 has 13 residues. The CDR3 DNA is TGCAGTGCTTGGGACTACCTCACAGATGCGCAGTATTTT. Translating it yields CSAWDYLTDAQYF.